A selection of T cell receptor beta chains follows, all from one sample in a study of cytomegalovirus exposure and HLA in healthy donors. Produced via immunoSEQ multiplex PCR; TCRdb's table is partial and in-frame only. The sample carries some 130,000 clones, roughly 63% recorded once. Material for sequencing was PBMCs. The receptor set was obtained from a man in his thirties or forties in good health and CMV-seropositive. Both conserved end residues are part of each CDR3. A D gene is named only where the DNA matches it firmly. Size values are once, few and many counts, or a class for expanded clones, and some rows have none.

j_gene: TRBJ1-4; abundance: once; d_gene: TRBD1; v_gene: TRBV28; CDR3nt: TGTGCCAGCAGCTCCGGGACAGGGGACCGAGAACTGTTTTTT; CDR3aa: CASSSGTGDRELFF
j_gene: TRBJ1-4; abundance: few; d_gene: TRBD1; v_gene: TRBV7-8; CDR3nt: TGTGCCAGCAGCTTAGGTGACAGGGACGAGGAAAAACTGTTTTTT; CDR3aa: CASSLGDRDEEKLFF
j_gene: TRBJ2-3; abundance: NA; d_gene: NA; v_gene: TRBV4-1; CDR3nt: TGCGCCAGCAGCCAAGATTGGGCAACAGATACGCAGTATTTT; CDR3aa: CASSQDWATDTQYF
j_gene: TRBJ2-7; abundance: NA; d_gene: NA; v_gene: TRBV13; CDR3nt: TGTGCCAGCAGCTTCTCAGGGAAAATTGACGAGCAGTACTTC; CDR3aa: CASSFSGKIDEQYF
j_gene: TRBJ2-1; abundance: NA; d_gene: NA; v_gene: TRBV6-5; CDR3nt: TGTGCCAGCAGTTACTCCGGAGCCCTCTTCAATGAGCAGTTCTTC; CDR3aa: CASSYSGALFNEQFF
j_gene: TRBJ2-1; abundance: NA; d_gene: NA; v_gene: TRBV13; CDR3nt: TGTGCCAGCAGCTTAGCCCCTCACTCCGACAATGAGCAGTTCTTC; CDR3aa: CASSLAPHSDNEQFF
j_gene: TRBJ1-6; abundance: NA; d_gene: TRBD1; v_gene: TRBV14; CDR3nt: TGTGCCAGCAGCCGGATGAGGACAGGAGGTTCACCCCTCCACTTT; CDR3aa: CASSRMRTGGSPLHF
j_gene: TRBJ2-1; abundance: NA; d_gene: NA; v_gene: TRBV9; CDR3nt: TGTGCCAGCAGCCTAAGGGGGACCTTCAATGAGCAGTTCTTC; CDR3aa: CASSLRGTFNEQFF
j_gene: TRBJ2-7; abundance: NA; d_gene: TRBD1; v_gene: TRBV19; CDR3nt: TGTGCCAGTAGTACAGGGACAGGGGGATCCTACGAGCAGTACTTC; CDR3aa: CASSTGTGGSYEQYF
j_gene: TRBJ1-6; abundance: NA; d_gene: TRBD1; v_gene: TRBV28; CDR3nt: TGTGCCAGCAAAAGGGACAGACTCTATAATTCACCCCTCCACTTT; CDR3aa: CASKRDRLYNSPLHF
j_gene: TRBJ2-1; abundance: NA; d_gene: TRBD2; v_gene: TRBV4-3; CDR3nt: TGCGCCAGCAGCCAAGATCTTAGCGGGAGGCGTTACAATGAGCAGTTCTTC; CDR3aa: CASSQDLSGRRYNEQFF
j_gene: TRBJ2-1; abundance: NA; d_gene: NA; v_gene: TRBV14; CDR3nt: TGTGCCAGCAGCCAAGGATTCTCGTTCCGGTACAATGAGCAGTTCTTC; CDR3aa: CASSQGFSFRYNEQFF
j_gene: TRBJ2-7; abundance: NA; d_gene: NA; v_gene: TRBV5-1; CDR3nt: TGCGCCAGCAGCGGTTGGGGGGCTAGCGGTGGTTACGAGCAGTACTTC; CDR3aa: CASSGWGASGGYEQYF
j_gene: TRBJ2-7; abundance: NA; d_gene: NA; v_gene: TRBV7-9; CDR3nt: TGTGCCAGCAGCTTACTGGGGCAGAGGACCTCCTACGAGCAGTACTTC; CDR3aa: CASSLLGQRTSYEQYF
j_gene: TRBJ2-1; abundance: few; d_gene: NA; v_gene: TRBV9; CDR3nt: TGTGCCAGCAGCGTAAGCGGTTCCTACAATGAGCAGTTCTTC; CDR3aa: CASSVSGSYNEQFF
j_gene: TRBJ1-4; abundance: NA; d_gene: NA; v_gene: TRBV5-1; CDR3nt: TGCGCCAGCAGCCCGGGCGGGGATAATGAAAAACTGTTTTTT; CDR3aa: CASSPGGDNEKLFF
j_gene: TRBJ1-5; abundance: few; d_gene: NA; v_gene: TRBV2; CDR3nt: TGTGCCAGCAGTGAAATCCTCGAGAGCAATCAGCCCCAGCATTTT; CDR3aa: CASSEILESNQPQHF
j_gene: TRBJ1-4; abundance: NA; d_gene: TRBD1; v_gene: TRBV11-2; CDR3nt: TGTGCCAGCAGCCCTCATCGGGACAGGGGTATTAATGAAAAACTGTTTTTT; CDR3aa: CASSPHRDRGINEKLFF
j_gene: TRBJ1-2; abundance: NA; d_gene: NA; v_gene: TRBV2; CDR3nt: TGTGCCAGCAGTGACAGGGGAGGGGGCTACACCTTC; CDR3aa: CASSDRGGGYTF
j_gene: TRBJ2-7; abundance: NA; d_gene: TRBD1; v_gene: TRBV19; CDR3nt: TGTGCCACTGGGGACAGGGTCCACGAGCAGTACTTC; CDR3aa: CATGDRVHEQYF
j_gene: TRBJ2-1; abundance: few; d_gene: NA; v_gene: TRBV5-1; CDR3nt: TGCGCCAGCAGCCTCCAGGGGAGCTCCTACAATGAGCAGTTCTTC; CDR3aa: CASSLQGSSYNEQFF
j_gene: TRBJ2-2; abundance: NA; d_gene: TRBD1; v_gene: TRBV7-8; CDR3nt: TGTGCCAGCAGCCCCGGGACAGGGGGGTACACCGGGGAGCTGTTTTTT; CDR3aa: CASSPGTGGYTGELFF
j_gene: TRBJ2-5; abundance: NA; d_gene: TRBD1; v_gene: TRBV6-1; CDR3nt: TGTGCCAGCAGTGAAACAGGGGGTTGGGAGACCCAGTACTTC; CDR3aa: CASSETGGWETQYF
j_gene: TRBJ2-7; abundance: NA; d_gene: NA; v_gene: TRBV28; CDR3nt: TGTGCCAGCAGTTTGGCGGGACTCTACGAGCAGTACTTC; CDR3aa: CASSLAGLYEQYF
j_gene: TRBJ2-2; abundance: once; d_gene: TRBD1; v_gene: TRBV5-4; CDR3nt: TGTGCCAGCAGTCCCCCCGGGACAGAGAACACCGGGGAGCTGTTTTTT; CDR3aa: CASSPPGTENTGELFF
j_gene: TRBJ1-1; abundance: NA; d_gene: TRBD1; v_gene: TRBV5-1; CDR3nt: TGCGCCAGCAGTTTATCCGGGACAGGGGGCACTGAAGCTTTCTTT; CDR3aa: CASSLSGTGGTEAFF
j_gene: TRBJ1-1; abundance: once; d_gene: NA; v_gene: TRBV2; CDR3nt: TGTGCCAGCAGTGAAGATGGGGAGGACACTGAAGCTTTCTTT; CDR3aa: CASSEDGEDTEAFF
j_gene: TRBJ1-2; abundance: few; d_gene: TRBD1; v_gene: TRBV11-2; CDR3nt: TGTGCCAGCAGCCCCTGGCTCGGACAGGGGACCGATGGCTACACCTTC; CDR3aa: CASSPWLGQGTDGYTF
j_gene: TRBJ1-2; abundance: NA; d_gene: TRBD1; v_gene: TRBV4-1; CDR3nt: TGCGCCAGCAGCCGAGGGACAGGGCTTAACTATGGCTACACCTTC; CDR3aa: CASSRGTGLNYGYTF
j_gene: TRBJ2-1; abundance: NA; d_gene: NA; v_gene: TRBV6-5; CDR3nt: TGTGCCAGCAAAACAGGGCGCGATGAGCAGTTCTTC; CDR3aa: CASKTGRDEQFF
j_gene: TRBJ2-7; abundance: NA; d_gene: NA; v_gene: TRBV6-5; CDR3nt: TGTGCCAGCAGCCGACAGGACACAGAGCAGTACTTC; CDR3aa: CASSRQDTEQYF
j_gene: TRBJ2-5; abundance: NA; d_gene: NA; v_gene: TRBV5-8; CDR3nt: TGTGCCAGCAGCTTGGGCTCAGAGGGTTGGGAGACCCAGTACTTC; CDR3aa: CASSLGSEGWETQYF
j_gene: TRBJ2-5; abundance: NA; d_gene: TRBD1; v_gene: TRBV9; CDR3nt: TGTGCCAGCAGCCGAGGGACAGGGGGAGAGACCCAGTACTTC; CDR3aa: CASSRGTGGETQYF
j_gene: TRBJ1-1; abundance: NA; d_gene: TRBD1; v_gene: TRBV19; CDR3nt: TGTGCCACAATGGACAGGGGGCTTTTGAACACTGAAGCTTTCTTT; CDR3aa: CATMDRGLLNTEAFF
j_gene: TRBJ2-5; abundance: NA; d_gene: TRBD2; v_gene: TRBV2; CDR3nt: TGTGCCAGCACTGGGACTAGCGGAGCCCAAGAGACCCAGTACTTC; CDR3aa: CASTGTSGAQETQYF
j_gene: TRBJ1-3; abundance: NA; d_gene: TRBD1; v_gene: TRBV10-3; CDR3nt: TGTGCCATCAGTGACCCCGGGGACAGTTCCTCTGGAAACACCATATATTTT; CDR3aa: CAISDPGDSSSGNTIYF